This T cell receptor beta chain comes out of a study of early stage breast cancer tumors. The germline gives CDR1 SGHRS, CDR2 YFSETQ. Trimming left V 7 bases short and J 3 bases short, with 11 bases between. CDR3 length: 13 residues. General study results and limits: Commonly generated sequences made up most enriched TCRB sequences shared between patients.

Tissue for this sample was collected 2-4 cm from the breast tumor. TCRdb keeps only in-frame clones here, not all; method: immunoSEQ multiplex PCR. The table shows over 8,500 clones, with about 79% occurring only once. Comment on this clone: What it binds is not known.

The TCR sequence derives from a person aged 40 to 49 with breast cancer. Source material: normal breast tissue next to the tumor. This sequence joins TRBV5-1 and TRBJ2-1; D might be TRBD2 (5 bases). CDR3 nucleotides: TGCGCCAGCGCCGTGGGGAGCTACAATGAGCAGTTCTTC. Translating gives CASAVGSYNEQFF.